This record looks at one T cell receptor beta chain sequence and its context. This entry is derived from a study of blood T cell repertoires in COVID-19. Study-level background: Samples of COVID-19 (acute and convalescent) were obtained from the United States, Italy and Spain. The analysed material was cDNA or gDNA that came from T cells, B-cell-depleted T cells, or PBMCs.

Original processing methods: Reference gene primers were amplified, and this amplification served to estimate nucleated cell counts. Assay: immunoSEQ multiplex PCR; the TCRdb copy retains only in-frame clones and omits some. D and trimming come from the DNA, and the V and J calls and clone size come from that table. The sample consists of under 200,000 clones, about 80% of them appearing once. Germline V gene lookup returns CDR1 SQVTM and CDR2 ANQGSEA. There are 14 residues in the CDR3. V dropped 4 bases and J dropped 2 bases, with 14 bases sitting between them. Each recovered donor of Cohort 3 presented with two negative PCRs, clearance, or symptom resolution.

The receptor's source is a man in his forties or fifties who had recovered from COVID-19. This sequence joins TRBV29-1 and TRBJ2-5, with TRBD2 as a possible D gene (6 bases). Sample: PBMCs or T cells enriched from blood (not recorded which). Written as DNA, the CDR3 is TGCAGCGTTGGACGCGGGACTGCTCAAGAGACCCAGTACTTC. Translating gives CSVGRGTAQETQYF. The full variable domain, its missing parts supplied by reference TRBV29-1 and TRBJ2-5, is SAVISQKPSRDICQRGTSLTIQCQVDSQVTMMFWYRQQPGQSLTLIATANQGSEATYESGFVIDKFPISRPNLTFSTLTVSNMSPEDSSIYLCSVGRGTAQETQYFGPGTRLLVL.